One sample yielded the 25 T cell receptor beta chains listed below, sequenced in a study of a mutant IDH1 vaccine in newly diagnosed glioma. The time point is: baseline, week 1 (first vaccination visit). Described treatment: pre-vaccination baseline after standard-of-care therapy. Assay: immunoSEQ multiplex PCR; the TCRdb copy retains only in-frame clones and omits some. The data hold some 38,000 clones, with over 85% observed a single time. The sequencing here drew on PBMCs, taken from a glioma patient treated with radiotherapy, temozolomide or both. The receptor source for this set is a man aged 18 to 30 with glioma.

The chain links TRBV4-1 to TRBJ2-5; D is perhaps TRBD2 (5 bases). V was shortened by 3 bases and J by 3 bases, with 17 bases between the two germline ends. This CDR3 has 16 amino acids. CDR1 and CDR2 from the germline V gene are MGHRA and YSYEKL. The CDR3 is CASSQTGEREEETQYF. The CDR3 DNA reads as TGCGCCAGCAGCCAGACCGGGGAGAGAGAGGAAGAGACCCAGTACTTC.

This clone occurred a few times. V and J are TRBV2 and TRBJ1-1, with D tentatively TRBD1 (5 bases). The V gene lost 5 bases and the J gene lost 1 base, with 8 bases spanning the gap. The CDR3 length is 13 residues. Germline V gene sequence: CDR1 SNHLY, CDR2 FYNNEI. CDR3 sequence (DNA): TGTGCCAGCAGTCGACAGAGGAACACTGAAGCTTTCTTT. Translated, it gives CASSRQRNTEAFF. The full variable domain, its missing parts supplied by reference TRBV2 and TRBJ1-1, is EPEVTQTPSHQVTQMGQEVILRCVPISNHLYFYWYRQILGQKVEFLVSFYNNEISEKSEIFDDQFSVERPDGSNFTLKIRSTKLEDSAMYFCASSRQRNTEAFFGQGTRLTVV.

J is TRBJ1-5 and V is TRBV2; the D gene is possibly TRBD1 (6 bases). The germline CDR1 and CDR2 sequences are SNHLY and FYNNEI. The CDR3 has 12 amino acids. Trimming pared 6 bases from V and 13 bases from J, leaving 16 bases between. CDR3 in amino acids: CASSPGQFSQHF. In nucleotides, the CDR3 is TGTGCCAGCAGCCCAGGACAGTTTTCGCAGCATTTT. The full variable domain, with the rest looked up from reference TRBV2 and TRBJ1-5, is EPEVTQTPSHQVTQMGQEVILRCVPISNHLYFYWYRQILGQKVEFLVSFYNNEISEKSEIFDDQFSVERPDGSNFTLKIRSTKLEDSAMYFCASSPGQFSQHFGDGTRLSIL.

The J gene is TRBJ1-1, the V gene TRBV5-1; tentatively, D is TRBD1 (6 bases). The CDR3 is 11 residues long. V lost 4 bases and J lost 7, with 8 bases in between. CDR1 is SGHRS, CDR2 YFSETQ, per germline. The CDR3 bases are TGCGCCAGCAGCATAGGGGGTGAAGCTTTCTTT. It yields the protein CASSIGGEAFF.

The CDR3 loop reads CASSQDPGGSYEQYF. CDR3 coding DNA: TGCGCCAGCAGCCAAGACCCCGGTGGGTCCTACGAGCAGTACTTC. The J gene is TRBJ2-7, the V gene TRBV4-1, with D unclear. V was trimmed by 0 bases and J by 1 base, leaving 10 bases between them. Germline CDR1 MGHRA, CDR2 YSYEKL. The CDR3 extends over 15 amino acids.

This chain links TRBV6-5 with TRBJ1-1; D is ambiguous. V shed 2 bases and J shed 3 bases, with 10 bases lying between them. The CDR3 loop spans 14 amino acids. The germline gives CDR1 MNHEY, CDR2 SVGAGI. In DNA form, the CDR3 reads TGTGCCAGCAGTTACCGAACTACTGACACTGAAGCTTTCTTT. It translates to CASSYRTTDTEAFF.

The chain carries TRBV6-1 and TRBJ1-2; D is unclear. V lost 2 bases, J lost 5 bases, and 9 bases lay in between. The CDR3 length is 13 residues. CDR1 is MNHNS, CDR2 SASEGT, per germline. DNA of the CDR3: TGTGCCAGCAGTGAACCGCAAATTTATGGCTACACCTTC. Amino acids: CASSEPQIYGYTF.

The V call is TRBV4-3, the J call TRBJ2-1; D remains ambiguous. This CDR3 comprises 14 residues. V was clipped by 1 base and J by 7 bases, with 11 bases between them. Germline CDR1 is LGHNA and CDR2 is YSLEER. CDR3 bases: TGCGCCAGCAGCCAAGGAGCAGTCAGGAATGAGCAGTTCTTC. This encodes CASSQGAVRNEQFF.

The chain is built from TRBV1 and TRBJ2-3; the table's D call, TRBD2, was not checked against the DNA. TRBV1 is a known pseudogene. This CDR3 comprises 18 residues. DNA of the CDR3: TGCACCAGCAGCCAAGATAACGGCCGGCGGGGCCACACAGATACGCAGTATTTT. Its protein is CTSSQDNGRRGHTDTQYF.

J is TRBJ2-6 and V is TRBV5-4, with a weak D call TRBD2 (6 bases). Germline V gene data show CDR1 as SGHNT and CDR2 as YYREEE (reference sequence). The CDR3 sequence is 17 residues long. Trimming left V 4 bases short and J 0 bases short, with 14 bases between. CDR3 in amino acids: CASSPGGTVSGANVLTF. CDR3 DNA: TGTGCCAGCAGCCCTGGGGGGACGGTCTCTGGGGCCAACGTCCTGACTTTC.

The chain links TRBV9 to TRBJ2-1; TRBD2 matches at 12 bases. J was trimmed by 8 bases and V by 3 bases; bases with no gene match: 6. Germline V lookup: CDR1 SGDLS, CDR2 YYNGEE. The CDR3 covers 15 residues. The CDR3 nucleotides are TGTGCCAGCAGCGCTACTAGCGGGAGGAAAGATGAGCAGTTCTTC. It specifies CASSATSGRKDEQFF.

This chain links TRBV4-3 with TRBJ1-5; D is unresolved. Germline V CDR1 and CDR2: LGHNA, YSLEER. This CDR3 comprises 14 residues. V was pared by 3 bases and J by 0 bases, with 6 bases between. The CDR3 loop is CASSQDYSNQPQHF. The CDR3 DNA reads TGCGCCAGCAGCCAGGATTATAGCAATCAGCCCCAGCATTTT.

The chain is built from TRBV7-9 and TRBJ1-1, with D unresolved. The germline V gene encodes CDR1 SEHNR and CDR2 FQNEAQ (reference sequence). This CDR3 has 15 residues. V lost 4 bases and J lost 6, with 18 bases in between. The chain's CDR3 is CASSSNSVSYAEAFF. CDR3 coding DNA: TGTGCCAGCAGCTCGAACAGCGTCTCGTACGCTGAAGCTTTCTTT.

This sequence joins TRBV5-4 and TRBJ2-3; possible D gene TRBD2, 5 bases. The germline V gene encodes CDR1 SGHNT and CDR2 YYREEE (reference sequence). The CDR3 loop spans 12 amino acids. Deletions cut 0 bases from V and 14 bases from J, with 13 bases between. As DNA, the CDR3 is TGTGCCAGCAGCTTGGATTCGGGGATGCGGTATTTT. Translated: CASSLDSGMRYF. The variable domain in full, completed from reference TRBV5-4 and TRBJ2-3, reads ETGVTQSPTHLIKTRGQQVTLRCSSQSGHNTVSWYQQALGQGPQFIFQYYREEENGRGNFPPRFSGLQFPNYSSELNVNALELDDSALYLCASSLDSGMRYFGPGTRLTVL.

V gene TRBV25-1 combines with J gene TRBJ2-7; 8 bases line up with TRBD2. Germline V gene sequence: CDR1 MGHDK, CDR2 SYGVNS. This CDR3 region has 17 residues. The V and J ends lost 2 bases and 2 bases, in that order; junction bases with no gene match: 11. The CDR3 sequence: CASSELSVSGGAYEQYF. CDR3 sequence (DNA): TGTGCCAGCAGTGAACTGTCCGTGTCGGGGGGGGCCTACGAGCAGTACTTC.

Comment on this clone: The sample contains more than one DNA sequence encoding this CDR3. V gene TRBV7-8 combines with J gene TRBJ1-1; possibly TRBD1 for D (6 bases). The CDR3 is made up of 13 amino acids. The V gene lost 5 bases and the J gene lost 1 base, with 8 bases spanning the gap. Germline V gene lookup returns CDR1 SGHVS and CDR2 FQNEAQ. For the CDR3, the DNA is TGTGCCAGCAGCCTGGGACAGAACACTGAAGCTTTCTTT. Its translation: CASSLGQNTEAFF.

With respect to this clone: A junction end diverges from the germline sequence, so it may reflect a read error. J is TRBJ1-4 and V is TRBV7-9; TRBD1 might be the D (5 bases). In germline, CDR1 is SEHNR, CDR2 FQNEAQ (reference sequence). This CDR3 region has 11 residues. CDR3 nucleotide sequence: TGTGCCAGCAGCTTAGGAGGGGTCGAAGTTTTT. Residues: CASSLGGVEVF.

V gene TRBV27 combines with J gene TRBJ2-7; unclear D gene. The V gene lost 7 bases and the J gene lost 2 bases, with 12 bases spanning the gap. CDR3 length: 13 amino acids. Looked up from germline, CDR1 is MNHEY and CDR2 is SMNVEV (reference sequence). In DNA form, the CDR3 reads TGTGCCAGCATGCGGATTGGGCCCTACGAGCAGTACTTC. This codes for CASMRIGPYEQYF.

The rearrangement uses TRBV6-1 and TRBJ2-1; TRBD1 matches at 8 bases. V trimming: 5 bases; J trimming: 8 bases; junction bases outside the gene matches: 8. The CDR3 extends over 14 amino acids. The germline V gene has CDR1 MNHNS and CDR2 SASEGT. CDR3 protein: CASSTDRGWDEQFF. The CDR3 DNA reads as TGTGCCAGCAGTACAGACAGGGGCTGGGATGAGCAGTTCTTC.

This chain uses TRBV30 with TRBJ2-7; D tentatively fits TRBD1 or TRBD2 (7 bases each). CDR3 size: 11 residues. Trimming left V 8 bases short and J 4 bases short, with 12 bases between. Germline V gene lookup returns CDR1 GTSNPN and CDR2 SVGIG (reference sequence). The DNA for the CDR3 is TGTGCCGGCCAGGGGGGGTACGAGCAGTACTTC. It codes for CAGQGGYEQYF.

The CDR3 reads CSARGGSSNEKLFF. In DNA, the CDR3 is TGCAGCGCCCGAGGTGGCAGTTCTAATGAAAAACTGTTTTTT. This chain connects TRBV29-1 to TRBJ1-4; D is undetermined. The CDR3 extends over 14 amino acids. Trimming shortened V by 7 bases and J by 3 bases, and 15 bases separated the two germline ends. Germline-derived CDR1 and CDR2 are SQVTM and ANQGSEA. Supplemented by reference TRBV29-1 and TRBJ1-4, the full variable domain reads SAVISQKPSRDICQRGTSLTIQCQVDSQVTMMFWYRQQPGQSLTLIATANQGSEATYESGFVIDKFPISRPNLTFSTLTVSNMSPEDSSIYLCSARGGSSNEKLFFGSGTQLSVL.

This chain joins TRBV7-9 and TRBJ2-4; tentatively, D is TRBD1 (6 bases). Trimming removed 3 bases at V and 0 bases at J, with 15 bases between. Looked up from germline, CDR1 is SEHNR and CDR2 is FQNEAQ (reference sequence). This CDR3 has 17 residues. CDR3 DNA sequence: TGTGCCAGCAGCTTTATACAGGGAGATCTAGCCAAAAACATTCAGTACTTC. It specifies CASSFIQGDLAKNIQYF. Full variable domain (outside the CDR3, taken from reference TRBV7-9 and TRBJ2-4): DTGVSQNPRHKITKRGQNVTFRCDPISEHNRLYWYRQTLGQGPEFLTYFQNEAQLEKSRLLSDRFSAERPKGSFSTLEIQRTEQGDSAMYLCASSFIQGDLAKNIQYFGAGTRLSVL.

The rearrangement links TRBV10-3 to TRBJ2-7, with 11 bases matching TRBD2. The J segment lost 2 bases and the V segment lost 0 bases, leaving 9 bases of the junction unmatched. Germline V gives CDR1 ENHRY, CDR2 SYGVKD. The CDR3 extends over 18 amino acids. The CDR3 spells CAISESGSGRASTYEQYF. The CDR3 DNA follows: TGTGCCATCAGTGAGTCGGGTAGCGGGAGGGCCTCCACCTACGAGCAGTACTTC.

The V gene is TRBV6-5, the J gene TRBJ2-3; TRBD1 is a possible D gene (5 bases). Germline V lookup: CDR1 MNHEY, CDR2 SVGAGI. Trimming pared 5 bases from V and 4 bases from J, leaving 10 bases between. The CDR3 length is 13 residues. DNA of the CDR3: TGTGCCAGCAGTGAAGGGGCACCAGATACGCAGTATTTT. This encodes CASSEGAPDTQYF.

This chain uses TRBV9 with TRBJ2-7; TRBD2 matches at 7 bases. CDR3 size: 14 residues. The V segment lost 3 bases and the J segment 2 bases; nucleotides outside the gene matches: 5. Germline V gives CDR1 SGDLS, CDR2 YYNGEE. The CDR3 loop is CASSGSGSPYEQYF. DNA of the CDR3: TGTGCCAGCAGCGGTAGCGGGTCCCCCTACGAGCAGTACTTC.